This T cell receptor (beta chain) comes out of a study of cytomegalovirus exposure and HLA in healthy donors. The study's findings and limits: In an earlier analysis, productive rearrangement rates for most beta V segments clustered near 90% or 30%.

The PCR employed 60 Vbeta primers together with 13 Jbeta primers. The data were produced by immunoSEQ multiplex PCR, yet TCRdb's version contains in-frame clones alone and is incomplete. This sample has about 100,000 clones, with 74% found just once. Germline V gene lookup returns CDR1 SGHRS and CDR2 YFSETQ. This CDR3 contains 16 residues. With 0 bases removed from V and 4 bases from J, the gap between germline ends came to 15 bases. Comment on this clone: Its antigen is unidentified.

The receptor comes from a man aged 50 to 60 in good health and CMV-seropositive. Specimen: PBMCs. This sequence joins TRBV5-1 and TRBJ2-3, with a possible D match to TRBD2 (7 bases). The CDR3 loop reads CASSLAERGASDTQYF. The CDR3 region has the DNA TGCGCCAGCAGCTTGGCCGAACGGGGGGCTTCAGATACGCAGTATTTT. Full variable domain (rest looked up from reference TRBV5-1 and TRBJ2-3): KAGVTQTPRYLIKTRGQQVTLSCSPISGHRSVSWYQQTPGQGLQFLFEYFSETQRNKGNFPGRFSGRQFSNSRSEMNVSTLELGDSALYLCASSLAERGASDTQYFGPGTRLTVL.